The 10 T cell receptor beta chains listed next were all sequenced from one sample in a study of post-analysis software for immune sequencing data. Built from TCR beta cDNA, the libraries had unique molecular identifiers in them. TCRdb re-derived calls from the PCR reads in MiXCR, one entry per CDR3 protein. In the table there are about 540,000 distinct CDR3 sequences, 34% of which are singletons. Study findings and constraints: Higher frequency in patients than in controls was seen for several TRBV segments, with TRBV5-6, TRBV5-1 and TRBV20-1 among them.

Their antigen targets remain unknown. The sequencing input was blood. Receptors were obtained from a girl younger than 18 with multiple sclerosis.

The chain carries TRBV7-9 and TRBJ1-2; 8 bases align to TRBD1. With 2 bases clipped from V and 2 bases from J, the junction kept 4 bases outside the gene matches. The CDR3 has 15 amino acids. Per the germline V gene, CDR1 is SEHNR and CDR2 is FQNEAQ (reference sequence). DNA of the CDR3: TGTGCCAGCAGCTTACCGGGACAGGAGAACTATGGCTACACCTTC. This codes for CASSLPGQENYGYTF. Looking up the rest from reference TRBV7-9 and TRBJ1-2 gives the full variable domain: DTGVSQNPRHKITKRGQNVTFRCDPISEHNRLYWYRQTLGQGPEFLTYFQNEAQLEKSRLLSDRFSAERPKGSFSTLEIQRTEQGDSAMYLCASSLPGQENYGYTFGSGTRLTVV.

As to this clonotype: A much more abundant neighbour one base away suggests this may be a read error. Here the CDR3 DNA reads TGTGCCATCAGTGAGGGGCTCGGGCAGGGCTACAAGCAGTACTTC. This codes for CAISEGLGQGYKQYF. The chain employs TRBV10-3 and TRBJ2-7; weak D call: TRBD1 (5 bases). Germline V gives CDR1 ENHRY, CDR2 SYGVKD. CDR3 length: 15 residues.

The table lists this clonotype with a few counts. The V and J genes are TRBV7-9 and TRBJ2-7, with 10 bases identical to TRBD2. J was trimmed by 4 bases and V by 5 bases; bases with no gene match: 8. In germline, CDR1 is SEHNR, CDR2 FQNEAQ (reference sequence). The CDR3 has 15 residues. The CDR3 sequence is CASSGTGTSVYEQYF. CDR3 nucleotides: TGTGCCAGCAGCGGCACCGGGACTAGCGTATACGAGCAGTACTTC.

The chain employs TRBV15 and TRBJ2-7; the match to TRBD1 covers 9 bases. The CDR3 consists of 15 residues. Germline V CDR1 and CDR2: LNHNV, YYDKDF (reference sequence). V shed 1 base and J 4 bases; nucleotides not matched to a gene: 5. The CDR3 nucleotides are TGTGCCACCAGCAGAGTGGGGACAGGGCTTTACGAGCAGTACTTC. Protein sequence: CATSRVGTGLYEQYF.

This clonotype was detected once. The chain has TRBV29-1 and TRBJ2-2, with D possibly being TRBD2 (5 bases). From germline, CDR1 is SQVTM and CDR2 ANQGSEA. The CDR3 loop spans 11 amino acids. V was pared by 7 bases and J by 7 bases, with 10 bases between. DNA of the CDR3: TGCAGCGCCTTCGAGGGCGGGGAGCTGTTTTTT. Its protein product is CSAFEGGELFF.

This clonotype was counted at least ten times. This chain joins TRBV6-4 and TRBJ2-3; 8 bases line up with TRBD1. The length of the CDR3 is 14 residues. CDR1 and CDR2 (germline): MRHNA, SNTAGT. V shed 3 bases, J shed 6 bases, and the junction held 5 bases outside the gene matches. The CDR3 sequence: CASSEGQERDTQYF. CDR3 sequence (DNA): TGTGCCAGCAGTGAGGGACAGGAAAGGGATACGCAGTATTTT.

This chain connects TRBV2 to TRBJ2-5, with 11 bases matching TRBD2. The tail of the sequence fits TRBJ2-7 better, so the J call may be wrong. CDR3 length: 15 amino acids. Germline V gene data show CDR1 as SNHLY and CDR2 as FYNNEI. DNA of the CDR3: TGTGCCAGCAGTGTGGGAATACTAGCGGGGGCCGAGCAGTACTTC. Its protein is CASSVGILAGAEQYF.

V is TRBV20-1 and J is TRBJ2-1; TRBD1 matches 7 bases. J gave up 2 bases and V 4 bases, and 11 bases lay outside the gene matches. This CDR3 has 16 amino acids. Germline assignment: CDR1 DFQATT and CDR2 SNEGSKA (reference sequence). The CDR3 is CSATGLGQDPYNEQFF. The DNA of the CDR3 is TGCAGTGCTACGGGATTAGGACAGGACCCCTACAATGAGCAGTTCTTC.

V is TRBV20-1 and J is TRBJ1-2; D remains unclear. Germline CDR1 reads DFQATT; CDR2 reads SNEGSKA (reference sequence). The CDR3 sequence is 16 residues long. V was clipped by 7 bases and J by 1 base, with 22 bases between them. The chain's CDR3 is CSGGGSLRLRNYGYTF. The CDR3, as DNA: TGCAGTGGGGGAGGGAGCCTTCGGCTTCGTAACTATGGCTACACCTTC.

The chain links TRBV3-1 to TRBJ1-5; unclear D gene. With 2 bases removed from V and 2 bases from J, the gap between germline ends came to 7 bases. The CDR3 totals 14 residues. The germline V gene encodes CDR1 LGHDT and CDR2 YNNKEL (reference sequence). This CDR3 reads CASSQSQGNQPQHF. The CDR3 DNA follows: TGTGCCAGCAGCCAAAGCCAGGGCAATCAGCCCCAGCATTTT. Looking up the rest from reference TRBV3-1 and TRBJ1-5 gives the full variable domain: DTAVSQTPKYLVTQMGNDKSIKCEQNLGHDTMYWYKQDSKKFLKIMFSYNNKELIINETVPNRFSPKSPDKAHLNLHINSLELGDSAVYFCASSQSQGNQPQHFGDGTRLSIL.